One sample yielded the 3 T cell receptor beta chains listed below, sequenced in a study of graft-versus-host responses after intestinal transplantation (dated by TCRdb to about 2021). The library was generated by the immunoSEQ multiplex PCR assay. TCRdb took over this immuneACCESS table, retaining in-frame rearrangements with V and J assigned. Such tables are incomplete; in checked studies, under half of the missing clones stem from an unresolved V gene, and the remainder is unexplained. The sample records 85,000 to 100,000 clones, 85% to 90% of which are singletons. The ten largest clones capture around 0.11% of the sample. What these receptors recognize is not known. The time point tag for this specimen amounts to: cells obtained before transplantation from donor or recipient. The sample consisted of unstimulated CD4+ T cells sorted from spleen or lymph node cells, taken before intestinal transplant. All receptors derive from a human donor who received an intestinal transplant.

The count of this clone is one. The chain couples TRBV9 to TRBJ1-1; D not resolved. This CDR3 comprises 14 residues. V dropped 3 bases and J dropped 4 bases, with 13 bases sitting between them. Germline V gene data show CDR1 as SGDLS and CDR2 as YYNGEE. The CDR3 sequence: CASSEGGRGTEAFF. The CDR3 DNA reads as TGTGCCAGCAGCGAGGGAGGCCGAGGCACTGAAGCTTTCTTT.

This chain connects TRBV5-8 to TRBJ2-7, with D unresolved. V shed 2 bases and J shed 7 bases, with 16 bases lying between them. Looked up from germline, CDR1 is SGHTS and CDR2 is YDEGEE. The CDR3 extends over 14 amino acids. Here the CDR3 DNA reads TGTGCCAGCAGCTTTCCGGGTTCGTCGCGGGAGCAGTACTTC. This encodes CASSFPGSSREQYF.

This clone was observed a single time. The J gene is TRBJ2-1, the V gene TRBV9; TRBD2 agrees at 10 bases. With 3 bases clipped from V and 8 bases from J, the junction kept 8 bases outside the gene matches. The CDR3 has 15 amino acids. Germline-derived CDR1 and CDR2 are SGDLS and YYNGEE. CDR3 in DNA: TGTGCCAGCAGCGGAGGGGCTAGCGGGGGCGATGAGCAGTTCTTC. Amino acids: CASSGGASGGDEQFF. Full variable domain (rest looked up from reference TRBV9 and TRBJ2-1): DSGVTQTPKHLITATGQRVTLRCSPRSGDLSVYWYQQSLDQGLQFLIQYYNGEERAKGNILERFSAQQFPDLHSELNLSSLELGDSALYFCASSGGASGGDEQFFGPGTRLTVL.